The clone carrying this T cell receptor (beta chain) was seen a handful of times. What it recognizes is unknown. PCR amplification relied on 60 Vbeta primers (plus 13 Jbeta primers). The assay was immunoSEQ multiplex PCR, and TCRdb's table has in-frame clones only and misses some. Of roughly 140,000 clones detected, approximately 80% appear once; the ten largest clones hold over 2%. These data are taken from a study of cytomegalovirus exposure and HLA in healthy donors. Study-level results: There were a few CMV-associated chains whose specificity for CMV antigens was confirmed in vitro. Follow-up analysis later connected one missense variant in DCLRE1C with trimming of TCR beta V- and J-genes. Later findings reportedly placed an Asian-associated ancestry cluster below the approximately 670-donor mean for N-insertions.

V was pared by 3 bases and J by 0 bases, with 5 bases between. The germline CDR1 and CDR2 sequences are SGHRS and YFSETQ. This CDR3 comprises 13 residues. The source of this sequence is a boy aged 2 to 10 in good health and CMV-seronegative. The gene calls are TRBV5-1 and TRBJ2-3; D possibly corresponds to TRBD2 (5 bases). The source material was PBMCs. The CDR3 sequence is CASSWTSTDTQYF. The CDR3 coding sequence is TGCGCCAGCAGCTGGACTAGCACAGATACGCAGTATTTT.